This T cell receptor beta chain stems from a study of T cell responses to AZD1222 COVID-19 vaccine (dated by TCRdb to the early 2020s). General notes on the study: TCR sequencing covered 230 to 250 trial participants: approximately 200 given two doses of AZD1222 and around 25 given two doses of MenACWY control vaccine. Trial participants were enrolled by age into 18-55, 56-69 and 70-plus year subgroups, with roughly 160, 29 and 62 TCR-sequenced participants respectively.

On the study overall, not on this receptor specifically: Vaccine-associated CD4 TCRs spanned the whole spike protein, with dominant responses in regions 160-218 and 743-854. In the small 56-69-year group, the increase in depth fell short of significance, most likely because of low power. Conclusions about previously exposed vaccinees are limited, since just 5 to 7 AZD1222 recipients were seropositive for SARS-CoV-2 at baseline. After two AZD1222 doses, spike-specific TCR breadth and depth were significantly higher than at day 0 and than in MenACWY recipients. Reportedly, almost half of the unique spike-specific TCRs recognized epitopes lying outside the regions that are mutated in the B.1.351 and B.1.1.7 variants. Participants were mostly white British, with more females than males. The authors suggested clonal diversity may have been underestimated. No day 14 peak-response samples were available, so repertoires were characterized only after the peak T cell response.

The CDR3 regions of human TCRbeta chains were analyzed by immunosequencing. In the source study's methods: TCRs in the repertoires were matched against a reference library of SARS-CoV-2-specific TCRs that had been generated with the MIRA antigen-specificity platform. Breadth was defined as the fraction of unique TCRs that were SARS-CoV-2-associated. Depth was defined as the fraction of total T cells that were SARS-CoV-2-associated. Using the MIRA data, each spike-specific TCR was assigned both to the spike region to which the TCR was reactive and to a CD4 or CD8 class. Log10-transformed breadth and depth values were compared by one-way ANOVA with Sidak's multiple comparisons tests. TCRdb carries this immuneACCESS record with in-frame sequences only. Its versions omit some clonotypes, under half of them owing to an unresolved V gene in the studies checked, with the rest unexplained. V, J and clone size are taken as reported in that table, and D and trimming were inferred from the DNA itself. Counted in this sample were some 150,000 clones; around 90% of them appeared once. The ten largest clones add up to around 1.7% of the sample.

A note on this clone: Its antigen is still unknown. Nothing much larger sits one base from this clone, and base qualities are not available.

Reading the label with the study, this specimen's time point is: about 28 days (+/-7) after the second vaccine dose. Because spike-specific TCR depth and breadth did not differ between the two schedules, AZD1222 recipients who got a second dose at roughly 4 weeks were pooled with those who got a second dose at roughly 12 weeks. Samples from vaccinated people were obtained from the UK trials COV001 and COV002, which included a single-blind randomized controlled phase 2/3 trial of AZD1222 (ChAdOx1 nCoV-19) in healthy adults. For TCRbeta chain sequencing, PBMC samples were collected from trial participants at day 0 and at day 28 after the second dose. From the germline V gene (reference sequence), CDR1 is GTSNPN and CDR2 is SVGIG. V is cut by 7 bases and J by 2 bases, and the space between the germline ends is 12 bases. The CDR3 sequence holds 13 residues, the cysteine and phenylalanine included. Only the CDR3 DNA is retained, 39 bases long and in frame from the first base.

The sequencing used peripheral blood, collected 28 days after the second AZD1222 dose. The chain uses TRBV30 and TRBJ1-3; a tentative D match to TRBD1 spans 5 bases. This sequence originates from an adult who received the AZD1222 COVID-19 vaccine. In nucleotides, the sequence is TGTGCCTCAAAAACGGGGGCTGGAAACACCATATATTTT. This yields the protein CASKTGAGNTIYF.